Sequencing of this T cell receptor (beta chain) was carried out in a study of blood T cell repertoires in COVID-19. About the research overall: The United States, Italy and Spain were the sources of the acute and convalescent COVID-19 samples. Sample material is recorded as cDNA or gDNA derived from T cells, B-cell-depleted T cells, or PBMCs.

The CDR3 sequence is 12 residues long. In germline, CDR1 is SGHRS, CDR2 YFSETQ. Between the trimmed V and J ends, which lost 4 bases and 3 bases, there was a span of 7 bases. Per the original data handling: Estimation of nucleated cell counts was performed using reference gene primer amplification. TCRdb's copy holds only in-frame clones and misses some; the assay was immunoSEQ multiplex PCR. The D gene and trimming were derived from the DNA, and the V and J assignments and clone size from that table. The data show roughly 100,000 clones, with 70% to 80% seen just once and 0.8% to 1% held by the top ten.

What was sequenced was peripheral blood. This TCR came from a human donor with acute or convalescent COVID-19. The donor label of this sample is uncertain. The chain joins TRBV5-1 to TRBJ1-2; no clear D. CDR3 region: CASSEVDYGYTF. The CDR3 bases are TGCGCCAGCAGCGAGGTTGACTATGGCTACACCTTC.